The T cell receptor (beta chain) under discussion was sequenced for a study of OX40 agonist ivuxolimab in advanced cancers. About the study as a whole: Ivuxolimab was an agonistic, fully human IgG2 monoclonal antibody directed against OX40 (CD134), a costimulatory receptor. Partial responses occurred in three dose-escalation patients: two with cutaneous melanoma and one with hepatocellular carcinoma. Prior anti-PD-1, anti-PD-L1 or anti-CTLA-4 therapy was permitted, and approximately 40% of dose-escalation patients had received checkpoint inhibitors. The monotherapy dose-escalation portion (N ≈ 55 patients) of the phase I ivuxolimab trial is reported in the paper. Intravenous ivuxolimab was administered to patients every 2 weeks at six dose levels: 0.01, 0.1, 0.3, 1.5, 3 and 10 mg/kg. In the dose-escalation cohort, approximately 80% of patients were male, and the mean age was 60 years with a range of about 23 to 79. The purpose of peripheral TCRbeta sequencing was to test whether ivuxolimab changed TCR sequence diversity and led to clonal T-cell expansion. Among the roughly 52 dose-escalation patients, 19 had hepatocellular carcinoma, roughly 15 melanoma, 9 renal cell carcinoma and 9 head and neck cancer. Overall results and qualifications from the work: Low levels of normalized T-cell clonal expansion were also seen in some patients who did not respond. Antigen specificity was not determined for the clonally expanded peripheral T cells. After ivuxolimab, expanded clones were on average more numerous among CD8+ T cells than among CD4+ T cells. At doses of 0.1 to 3.0 mg/kg, clonal expansion of both CD4+ and CD8+ blood T cells was observed from baseline to week 6. In the 0.1-3.0 mg/kg groups, partial responders were among the patients with the lowest normalized peripheral clonal expansion, particularly in CD8+ T cells.

Genomic DNA was extracted from sorted cells for sequencing of the TCRbeta CDR3 region. The immunoSEQ Assay was used to sequence the TCRbeta CDR3 regions. TCRdb took over this immuneACCESS table, retaining in-frame rearrangements with V and J assigned. Such tables are incomplete; in checked studies, under half of the missing clones stem from an unresolved V gene, and the remainder is unexplained. This sample lists tens of thousands of clones; about 87% were detected once. More than 0.35% of the sample lies in the top ten. The trial excluded patients who had a history of autoimmune disease or were on systemic immunosuppression. Peripheral blood for TCR sequencing was drawn from every dose cohort at baseline, at cycle 4 day 1 and at cycle 7 day 1. Samples came from an open-label, multicenter, first-in-human phase I dose-escalation trial of ivuxolimab. Adults with locally advanced or metastatic melanoma, renal cell, hepatocellular, or head and neck squamous cell carcinoma were enrolled in the trial. CD4+ and CD8+ T cells were sorted separately from peripheral blood before TCR sequencing.

This clone was seen a handful of times. The antigen it binds to is not known. No base-level quality is on record; no much larger clone is a single base apart. CDR1 is given as SQVTM and CDR2 as ANQGSEA, both from the germline V gene. CDR3 length: 12 amino acids, cysteine to phenylalanine. The sequence is cut down to CDR3 DNA, 36 bases in frame from base 1. Trimming costs V 4 bases and J 1 base, and their ends lie 7 bases apart. The chain links TRBV29-1 with TRBJ1-1, with no D gene named confidently. The source was CD4+ or CD8+ T cells sorted from blood, collected in a trial of the OX40 agonist ivuxolimab. The source of this sequence is an adult with an advanced solid tumor such as melanoma, head and neck, liver or kidney cancer. The CDR3 is CSVGRQNTEAFF. The base sequence is TGCAGCGTTGGAAGGCAGAACACTGAAGCTTTCTTT.